This TCR beta chain originates from a study of CD8 T cells in ankylosing spondylitis. In making TCR beta libraries, quantitative 5'-RACE with molecular barcodes was used. One entry per CDR3 protein, called by TCRdb with MiXCR from the 5' RACE reads. Here the sample spans fewer than 650,000 distinct CDR3 sequences, over 9.5% being singletons. Study findings and constraints: A subset of motif variants has previously been described in the synovial fluid and blood of reactive arthritis. The authors found the disease-linked clones to be CD8+ and relatively rare in peripheral blood. There was reportedly significant enrichment of clones that were disease-linked in matched ankylosing spondylitis synovial fluid. The study identified a TCR beta motif of fewer than 10 highly homologous variants that appeared characteristic of ankylosing spondylitis blood.

The CDR3 consists of 14 residues. With 6 bases removed from V and 10 bases from J, the gap between germline ends came to 20 bases. Germline assignment: CDR1 KGHSH and CDR2 LQKENI. Concerning this clonotype itself: The antigen is not known.

The TCR comes from a male donor with ankylosing spondylitis. This rearrangement joins TRBV18 to TRBJ2-3, with D tentatively TRBD1 or TRBD2 (5 bases each). The sample consisted of blood, either unsorted or a sorted T cell fraction (not recorded which). The CDR3 sequence: CASSPGLAGMAQYF. Here the CDR3 DNA reads TGTGCCAGCTCCCCGGGGCTAGCAGGTATGGCGCAGTATTTT.